Presented here are 17 T cell receptor beta chains from one specimen sequenced in a study of follicular helper T cells after annual influenza vaccination. Produced via immunoSEQ multiplex PCR; TCRdb's table is partial and in-frame only. The data show just over 8,500 clones, with approximately 85% seen just once and over 4% held by the top ten. Time point specified: 2015-2016 season, 7 days after influenza vaccination. This sample comprised CXCR5+ CD38- circulating T follicular helper cells from blood, obtained 7 days after influenza vaccination. This sample's subset: circulating Tfh, non-naive CD4+CXCR5+PD-1+ (ICOS+CD38+ or ICOS-CD38-). All receptors derive from an adult who received the influenza vaccine.

V usage is TRBV5-6 and J usage is TRBJ1-2, with D hard to call. CDR1 is SGHDT, CDR2 YYEEEE, per germline. The CDR3 sequence is 13 residues long. Between the trimmed V and J ends, which lost 1 base and 7 bases, there was a span of 11 bases. The CDR3 nucleotides are TGTGCCAGCAGCTTGTCGCGTTACGGTGGCTACACCTTC. It codes for CASSLSRYGGYTF. Together with reference TRBV5-6 and TRBJ1-2, the CDR3 gives the full variable domain: DAGVTQSPTHLIKTRGQQVTLRCSPKSGHDTVSWYQQALGQGPQFIFQYYEEEERQRGNFPDRFSGHQFPNYSSELNVNALLLGDSALYLCASSLSRYGGYTFGSGTRLTVV.

This clone was observed once. The chain uses TRBV9 and TRBJ2-1; TRBD2 might be the D (6 bases). Trimming took 3 bases from V and 0 from J, leaving 10 bases between them. The CDR3 has 15 amino acids. Germline V gene lookup returns CDR1 SGDLS and CDR2 YYNGEE. CDR3 loop: CASSAGGNSYNEQFF. The CDR3 coding sequence is TGTGCCAGCAGCGCCGGGGGAAACTCCTACAATGAGCAGTTCTTC.

Relative to its sample, this clone is medium-sized (0.01 to 0.1%). This sequence joins TRBV21-1 and TRBJ2-7; TRBD2 is the table's D call and was not checked against the DNA. TRBV21-1 counts as a pseudogene. The CDR3 runs 14 residues. DNA of the CDR3: TGTGCCAGCAGCAAGGGCGGACTCTCCTACGAGCAGTACTTC. Translation: CASSKGGLSYEQYF.

This chain joins TRBV5-1 and TRBJ2-3; D possibly corresponds to TRBD1 (6 bases). Trimming removed 7 bases at V and 0 bases at J, with 12 bases between. Germline V gene data show CDR1 as SGHRS and CDR2 as YFSETQ. The CDR3 is made up of 14 amino acids. Written as DNA, the CDR3 is TGCGCCAGCGTGCGAGGGGGTAGCACAGATACGCAGTATTTT. The encoded protein is CASVRGGSTDTQYF. The entire variable domain, with the rest obtained from reference TRBV5-1 and TRBJ2-3, is as follows: KAGVTQTPRYLIKTRGQQVTLSCSPISGHRSVSWYQQTPGQGLQFLFEYFSETQRNKGNFPGRFSGRQFSNSRSEMNVSTLELGDSALYLCASVRGGSTDTQYFGPGTRLTVL.

CDR3 region: CASSLEPAGGGGEQFF. The CDR3 coding sequence is TGCGCCAGCAGCTTGGAGCCGGCGGGGGGCGGGGGTGAGCAGTTCTTC. This chain joins TRBV5-1 and TRBJ2-1; 8 positions match TRBD2. Trimming at V came to 0 bases and at J to 9 bases, leaving 11 bases not matched to a gene. Germline loops: CDR1 SGHRS, CDR2 YFSETQ. The CDR3 runs 16 residues.

The chain is built from TRBV6-7 and TRBJ2-7, with TRBD1 identical over 8 bases. TRBV6-7 is an open reading frame whose function is uncertain. The V gene end was trimmed by 3 bases and the J gene end by 5 bases; junction bases not matched to a gene: 12. The CDR3 consists of 16 residues. This CDR3 reads CASSYPRPDRGHEQYF. The CDR3 nucleotides are TGTGCCAGCAGTTATCCCCGCCCCGACAGGGGACACGAGCAGTACTTC.

The rearrangement links TRBV7-8 to TRBJ2-7; 8 nucleotides agree with TRBD2. J gave up 10 bases and V 0 bases, and 17 bases lay outside the gene matches. This CDR3 has 17 residues. The germline CDR1 and CDR2 sequences are SGHVS and FQNEAQ. The CDR3 region is CASSLALGVRGVGEQYF. CDR3 nucleotide sequence: TGTGCCAGCAGCTTAGCGCTGGGGGTGCGGGGGGTCGGCGAACAGTACTTC.

The sample holds one count of this clone. V is TRBV2 and J is TRBJ2-3, with 10 bases matching TRBD1. Per germline, CDR1 SNHLY and CDR2 FYNNEI. V lost 3 bases, J lost 5 bases, and 2 bases stayed unmatched. CDR3 length: 14 amino acids. The CDR3 region has the DNA TGTGCCAGCAGTGATAGGGACAGGGGAGATACGCAGTATTTT. Protein sequence: CASSDRDRGDTQYF. The variable domain in full, completed from reference TRBV2 and TRBJ2-3, reads EPEVTQTPSHQVTQMGQEVILRCVPISNHLYFYWYRQILGQKVEFLVSFYNNEISEKSEIFDDQFSVERPDGSNFTLKIRSTKLEDSAMYFCASSDRDRGDTQYFGPGTRLTVL.

As DNA, the CDR3 is TGTGCCAGTAGTCCCCCTCGGAGGGCCCGTGAAAAACTGTTTTTT. Its translation: CASSPPRRAREKLFF. The chain links TRBV19 to TRBJ1-4; D remains unclear. The CDR3 totals 15 residues. The germline V and J ends were trimmed by 5 bases and 7 bases, with 17 bases remaining between them. The germline V gene encodes CDR1 LNHDA and CDR2 SQIVND (reference sequence).

This sequence joins TRBV2 and TRBJ1-5; 7 bases match TRBD1. The CDR3 loop spans 13 amino acids. With V trimmed by 8 bases and J by 2 bases, 3 bases remained unmatched. From germline, CDR1 is SNHLY and CDR2 FYNNEI. DNA for the CDR3: TGTGCCAGCGGGACAGACCGCAATCAGCCCCAGCATTTT. Protein: CASGTDRNQPQHF.

The chain has TRBV7-9 and TRBJ2-4; either TRBD1 or TRBD2 may fit D (7 bases each). The CDR3 totals 17 residues. The germline V gene encodes CDR1 SEHNR and CDR2 FQNEAQ (reference sequence). V was pared by 0 bases and J by 0 bases, with 12 bases between. As DNA, the CDR3 is TGTGCCAGCAGCTTAGCGACAGGGACTATAGCCAAAAACATTCAGTACTTC. Translation gives CASSLATGTIAKNIQYF.

The gene calls are TRBV5-1 and TRBJ1-1; 7 nucleotides agree with TRBD1. J gave up 1 base and V 3 bases, and 6 bases lay outside the gene matches. This CDR3 comprises 15 residues. Germline V CDR1 and CDR2: SGHRS, YFSETQ. DNA of the CDR3: TGCGCCAGCAGCTCTGGACAGGAGCGGAACACTGAAGCTTTCTTT. This gives the protein CASSSGQERNTEAFF.

The V gene is TRBV25-1, the J gene TRBJ1-5, with no clear D. This CDR3 is built from 12 residues. Germline CDR1 is MGHDK and CDR2 is SYGVNS. V was pared by 5 bases and J by 4 bases, with 6 bases between. The CDR3: CASSLGNQPQHF. The CDR3 nucleotides read TGTGCCAGCAGTTTGGGAAATCAGCCCCAGCATTTT. Filled out from reference TRBV25-1 and TRBJ1-5, the complete variable domain reads EADIYQTPRYLVIGTGKKITLECSQTMGHDKMYWYQQDPGMELHLIHYSYGVNSTEKGDLSSESTVSRIRTEHFPLTLESARPSHTSQYLCASSLGNQPQHFGDGTRLSIL.

This chain links TRBV7-2 with TRBJ2-2; D call uncertain. V was pared by 5 bases and J by 6 bases, with 7 bases between. The CDR3 sequence is 12 residues long. Germline loops: CDR1 SGHTA, CDR2 FQGNSA. The CDR3 is CASSPQAGELFF. Here the CDR3 DNA reads TGTGCCAGCAGCCCGCAGGCCGGGGAGCTGTTTTTT.

The V gene is TRBV6-4, the J gene TRBJ2-1; possibly TRBD2 for D (6 bases). V gave up 5 bases and J gave up 3 bases, with 11 bases separating them. The CDR3 length is 14 residues. Germline lookup yields CDR1 MRHNA and CDR2 SNTAGT. CDR3 in DNA: TGTGCCAGCAGTATCCGCGGGGACTACAATGAGCAGTTCTTC. This codes for CASSIRGDYNEQFF.

This chain connects TRBV5-1 to TRBJ2-3; tentatively, D is TRBD1 or TRBD2 (5 bases each). CDR1 SGHRS and CDR2 YFSETQ come from the germline V gene. Trimming cost V 4 bases and J 2 bases, with 11 bases left between them. The CDR3 is made up of 14 amino acids. CDR3: CASSGQGDTDTQYF. The CDR3, as DNA: TGCGCCAGCAGCGGGCAGGGAGACACAGATACGCAGTATTTT.

CDR3 nucleotides: TGCGCCAGCAGCCCGGGACAGGGGGTGCTCTCTGGAAACACCATATATTTT. It yields the protein CASSPGQGVLSGNTIYF. The J gene is TRBJ1-3, the V gene TRBV4-1, with 11 positions matching TRBD1. V shed 4 bases, J shed 0 bases, and the junction held 5 bases outside the gene matches. From germline, CDR1 is MGHRA and CDR2 YSYEKL. The CDR3 consists of 17 residues.